Below, 32 T cell receptor beta chains from the same sample are listed, as sequenced in a study of blood T cell repertoires in COVID-19. TCRdb keeps only in-frame clones here, not all; method: immunoSEQ multiplex PCR. The repertoire holds about 330,000 clones, with more than 85% as singletons. Material for sequencing was PBMCs or T cells enriched from blood (not recorded which). These receptors were obtained from a woman in her twenties or thirties who had recovered from COVID-19.

The chain couples TRBV6-4 to TRBJ2-1, with D unresolved. Trimming shortened V by 2 bases and J by 0 bases, and 11 bases separated the two germline ends. This CDR3 contains 16 residues. The V gene's germline CDR1 is MRHNA and CDR2 SNTAGT. This CDR3 is CASSDVFNSSYNEQFF. The DNA for the CDR3 is TGTGCCAGCAGTGACGTCTTTAATAGCTCCTACAATGAGCAGTTCTTC.

V gene TRBV7-3 combines with J gene TRBJ2-7, with TRBD2 matching 9 bases. J lost 3 bases, V lost 3 bases, and 3 bases had no gene match. There are 14 residues in the CDR3. Germline assignment: CDR1 SGHTA and CDR2 FQGTGA. The CDR3 DNA sequence: TGTGCCAGCAGCTTGGCGGGAGGGCACTACGAGCAGTACTTC. Amino acids: CASSLAGGHYEQYF.

The chain employs TRBV4-1 and TRBJ1-1; TRBD1 matches 7 bases. The CDR3 contains 16 residues. The junction had 8 bases not matched to a gene; V was cut back by 2 bases and J by 2 bases. Germline CDR1 MGHRA, CDR2 YSYEKL. The CDR3 loop is CASSQQTGKRNTEAFF. CDR3 nucleotide sequence: TGCGCCAGCAGCCAACAGACAGGGAAGCGAAACACTGAAGCTTTCTTT.

The genes are TRBV4-2 and TRBJ2-5, with TRBD1 identical over 8 bases. This CDR3 comprises 17 residues. V was pared by 0 bases and J by 7 bases, with 13 bases of the junction left unmatched. CDR1 and CDR2 (germline): LGHNA, YNFKEQ. Here the CDR3 reads CASSQDRAGGKKGTQYF. In nucleotides, the CDR3 is TGTGCCAGCAGCCAAGATCGGGCAGGGGGCAAGAAGGGGACCCAGTACTTC.

In its sample, this clone was seen a few times. CDR3 amino acids: CATSVSGGGAPGELFF. The CDR3 region has the DNA TGTGCCACCAGTGTTTCCGGAGGGGGCGCCCCCGGGGAGCTGTTTTTT. The genes are TRBV24-1 and TRBJ2-2; D is possibly TRBD1 (7 bases). The V end was cut by 5 bases, the J end by 6 bases, with 18 bases between. This CDR3 has 16 amino acids. Germline CDR1 KGHDR, CDR2 SFDVKD.

The chain is built from TRBV7-2 and TRBJ1-4; perhaps TRBD1 as D (6 bases). The CDR3 covers 15 residues. CDR1 is SGHTA, CDR2 FQGNSA, per germline. V was shortened by 1 base and J by 8 bases, with 14 bases between the two germline ends. Here the CDR3 DNA reads TGTGCCAGCAGCTTAGGCCCAGGGGTTCGGGAAAAACTGTTTTTT. Amino acid sequence: CASSLGPGVREKLFF.

The chain recombines TRBV19 with TRBJ1-5, with D hard to call. Germline V lookup: CDR1 LNHDA, CDR2 SQIVND (reference sequence). CDR3 size: 14 residues. Trimming removed 6 bases from V and 0 bases from J, with 9 bases in between. CDR3 in DNA: TGTGCCAGTAGAGGAGAGAATAGCAATCAGCCCCAGCATTTT. Its protein is CASRGENSNQPQHF.

The rearrangement joins TRBV7-2 to TRBJ2-5, with a weak D call TRBD2 (7 bases). CDR3 length: 16 residues. V was trimmed by 5 bases and J by 5 bases, leaving 21 bases between them. CDR1 SGHTA and CDR2 FQGNSA come from the germline V gene. CDR3 region: CASSRSRGPRTETQYF. For the CDR3, the DNA is TGTGCCAGCAGCCGCTCGCGGGGGCCCAGGACGGAGACCCAGTACTTC. The entire variable domain, with the rest obtained from reference TRBV7-2 and TRBJ2-5, is as follows: GAGVSQSPSNKVTEKGKDVELRCDPISGHTALYWYRQSLGQGLEFLIYFQGNSAPDKSGLPSDRFSAERTGGSVSTLTIQRTQQEDSAVYLCASSRSRGPRTETQYFGPGTRLLVL.

The rearrangement uses TRBV28 and TRBJ1-4, with 10 bases fitting TRBD1. Looked up from germline, CDR1 is MDHEN and CDR2 is SYDVKM. This CDR3 is 15 amino acids long. Trimming at V came to 4 bases and at J to 8 bases, leaving 7 bases not matched to a gene. This chain's CDR3 is CASSSTGTGAEKLFF. The CDR3 bases are TGTGCCAGCAGTTCAACCGGGACAGGGGCCGAAAAACTGTTTTTT.

V usage is TRBV19 and J usage is TRBJ2-1; D may be TRBD2 (6 bases). The CDR3 covers 13 residues. Trimming took 10 bases from V and 9 from J, leaving 19 bases between them. CDR1 and CDR2 (germline): LNHDA, SQIVND (reference sequence). CDR3 sequence (DNA): TGTGCCATCCAAGCGGGTCCTCACGGTGAGCAGTTCTTC. It specifies CAIQAGPHGEQFF. Looking up the rest from reference TRBV19 and TRBJ2-1 gives the full variable domain: DGGITQSPKYLFRKEGQNVTLSCEQNLNHDAMYWYRQDPGQGLRLIYYSQIVNDFQKGDIAEGYSVSREKKESFPLTVTSAQKNPTAFYLCAIQAGPHGEQFFGPGTRLTVL.

V usage is TRBV12-3 or TRBV12-4 and J usage is TRBJ1-2, with a weak D call TRBD1 (6 bases). Deletions cut 3 bases from V and 6 bases from J, with 11 bases between. This CDR3 region has 13 residues. This chain's CDR3 is CASSFGAGDGYTF. The CDR3 DNA is TGTGCCAGCAGTTTTGGTGCAGGGGATGGCTACACCTTC.

In its sample, this clone was seen once. The chain uses TRBV28 and TRBJ2-7; the match to TRBD1 covers 9 bases. Per the germline V gene, CDR1 is MDHEN and CDR2 is SYDVKM. There are 15 residues in the CDR3. The J segment lost 1 base and the V segment lost 6 bases, leaving 7 bases of the junction unmatched. The CDR3 DNA is TGTGCCAGCAGGAAACCGGGACAGGGTTCCTACGAGCAGTACTTC. As protein: CASRKPGQGSYEQYF. Complete variable domain (other parts from reference TRBV28 and TRBJ2-7): DVKVTQSSRYLVKRTGEKVFLECVQDMDHENMFWYRQDPGLGLRLIYFSYDVKMKEKGDIPEGYSVSREKKERFSLILESASTNQTSMYLCASRKPGQGSYEQYFGPGTRLTVT.

The chain uses TRBV6-2 or TRBV6-3 and TRBJ1-1; 11 bases match TRBD1. Losses at the gene ends were 6 bases for V and 1 base for J; bases not matched to a gene: 10. Germline V gene lookup returns CDR1 MNHEY and CDR2 SVGEGT. CDR3 size: 17 residues. CDR3 coding DNA: TGTGCCAGCAGCAACGGACAGGGGGCTTTTTCGAACACTGAAGCTTTCTTT. Protein product: CASSNGQGAFSNTEAFF.

The V call is TRBV29-1, the J call TRBJ1-1; D is unresolved. V gave up 4 bases and J gave up 1 base, with 10 bases separating them. CDR3 length: 13 residues. CDR1 is SQVTM, CDR2 ANQGSEA, per germline. In nucleotides, the CDR3 is TGCAGCGTTGCACACGACTCGAACACTGAAGCTTTCTTT. It is translated as CSVAHDSNTEAFF. The full variable domain, rest sourced from reference TRBV29-1 and TRBJ1-1, is SAVISQKPSRDICQRGTSLTIQCQVDSQVTMMFWYRQQPGQSLTLIATANQGSEATYESGFVIDKFPISRPNLTFSTLTVSNMSPEDSSIYLCSVAHDSNTEAFFGQGTRLTVV.

This chain connects TRBV9 to TRBJ2-7; 8 bases are a match to TRBD2. From germline, CDR1 is SGDLS and CDR2 YYNGEE. The CDR3 is 14 residues long. Trimming took 3 bases from V and 3 from J; bases not matched to a gene: 5. For the CDR3, the DNA is TGTGCCAGCAGCGAGGGACTAGTCAACTACGAGCAGTACTTC. This sequence encodes CASSEGLVNYEQYF.

This chain uses TRBV28 with TRBJ2-5, with 9 bases matching TRBD2. Trimming removed 2 bases from V and 3 bases from J; junction bases left unmatched: 7. CDR3 size: 16 residues. The V gene's germline CDR1 is MDHEN and CDR2 SYDVKM. The CDR3 reads CASSLTAGGLKETQYF. Written as DNA, the CDR3 is TGTGCCAGCAGTTTAACAGCGGGGGGCCTGAAAGAGACCCAGTACTTC. The full variable domain, in which reference TRBV28 and TRBJ2-5 provide the parts outside the CDR3, is DVKVTQSSRYLVKRTGEKVFLECVQDMDHENMFWYRQDPGLGLRLIYFSYDVKMKEKGDIPEGYSVSREKKERFSLILESASTNQTSMYLCASSLTAGGLKETQYFGPGTRLLVL.

This rearrangement joins TRBV19 to TRBJ2-7; unclear D gene. This CDR3 has 14 residues. Germline V lookup: CDR1 LNHDA, CDR2 SQIVND (reference sequence). With 6 bases removed from V and 1 base from J, the gap between germline ends came to 13 bases. This CDR3 reads CASRSSDKSYEQYF. CDR3 DNA sequence: TGTGCCAGTAGATCGTCAGATAAATCCTACGAGCAGTACTTC. Full variable domain (rest looked up from reference TRBV19 and TRBJ2-7): DGGITQSPKYLFRKEGQNVTLSCEQNLNHDAMYWYRQDPGQGLRLIYYSQIVNDFQKGDIAEGYSVSREKKESFPLTVTSAQKNPTAFYLCASRSSDKSYEQYFGPGTRLTVT.

This chain connects TRBV5-1 to TRBJ2-7, with 11 positions matching TRBD1. V was clipped by 0 bases and J by 7 bases; unmatched bases: 3. The CDR3 loop spans 14 amino acids. Germline assignment: CDR1 SGHRS and CDR2 YFSETQ. For the CDR3, the DNA is TGCGCCAGCAGCTTGGGGACAGGGGGCTTGGAGCAGTACTTC. Residues: CASSLGTGGLEQYF.

The gene calls are TRBV9 and TRBJ1-5, with 8 bases that match TRBD1. After removal of 3 bases from V and 1 base from J, the junction contained 3 bases not matched to a gene. CDR1 SGDLS and CDR2 YYNGEE come from the germline V gene. This CDR3 is built from 15 residues. CDR3 loop: CASSAQGASNQPQHF. The CDR3 DNA sequence: TGTGCCAGCAGCGCTCAGGGGGCGAGCAATCAGCCCCAGCATTTT. Using reference TRBV9 and TRBJ1-5 for the parts outside the CDR3, the full variable domain is DSGVTQTPKHLITATGQRVTLRCSPRSGDLSVYWYQQSLDQGLQFLIQYYNGEERAKGNILERFSAQQFPDLHSELNLSSLELGDSALYFCASSAQGASNQPQHFGDGTRLSIL.

The chain links TRBV5-1 to TRBJ2-7; D is uncertain. Germline CDR1 is SGHRS and CDR2 is YFSETQ. Trimming left V 1 base short and J 0 bases short, with 20 bases between. The CDR3 has 18 amino acids. The CDR3: CASSLRLSATRPSYEQYF. CDR3 nucleotide sequence: TGCGCCAGCAGCTTGAGGTTGTCCGCGACAAGGCCCTCCTACGAGCAGTACTTC.

V gene TRBV18 combines with J gene TRBJ2-7, with no clear D. The CDR3 is 14 amino acids. The germline gives CDR1 KGHSH, CDR2 LQKENI. With 2 bases removed from V and 1 base from J, the gap between germline ends came to 9 bases. In DNA form, the CDR3 reads TGTGCCAGCTCACCAGTAGGCGGTTCCTACGAGCAGTACTTC. Protein: CASSPVGGSYEQYF.

This chain connects TRBV19 to TRBJ1-1; weak D call: TRBD1 (6 bases). V was shortened by 3 bases and J by 4 bases, with 9 bases between the two germline ends. The CDR3 is 13 amino acids. Germline CDR1 LNHDA, CDR2 SQIVND (reference sequence). The CDR3 reads CASSMGAGTEAFF. For the CDR3, the DNA is TGTGCCAGTAGTATGGGGGCCGGCACTGAAGCTTTCTTT. The variable domain in full, with the rest retrieved from reference TRBV19 and TRBJ1-1, is DGGITQSPKYLFRKEGQNVTLSCEQNLNHDAMYWYRQDPGQGLRLIYYSQIVNDFQKGDIAEGYSVSREKKESFPLTVTSAQKNPTAFYLCASSMGAGTEAFFGQGTRLTVV.

This chain uses TRBV19 with TRBJ1-5, with D tentatively TRBD1 (5 bases). Trimming left V 5 bases short and J 0 bases short, with 14 bases between. The CDR3 has 16 residues. Germline V gene sequence: CDR1 LNHDA, CDR2 SQIVND (reference sequence). In nucleotides, the CDR3 is TGTGCCAGTAGTCCGAGACAGTGGTATAGCAATCAGCCCCAGCATTTT. Amino acid sequence: CASSPRQWYSNQPQHF.

The chain joins TRBV6-5 to TRBJ2-7; TRBD1 matches at 11 bases. This CDR3 is 14 amino acids long. J lost 2 bases, V lost 9 bases, and 6 bases had no gene match. The germline V gene has CDR1 MNHEY and CDR2 SVGAGI. The CDR3, as DNA: TGTGCCAGTAGGGGGGACAGGGGGACCTACGAGCAGTACTTC. Its translation is CASRGDRGTYEQYF.

The CDR3 sequence: CASSSRDSRRWEKLFF. Written as DNA, the CDR3 is TGTGCCAGCAGCTCGAGGGACAGTCGGAGATGGGAAAAACTGTTTTTT. The gene calls are TRBV7-9 and TRBJ1-4; 7 nucleotides align to TRBD1. CDR1 is SEHNR and CDR2 is FQNEAQ in the germline V gene (reference sequence). V shed 4 bases and J 8 bases; nucleotides not matched to a gene: 13. The CDR3 spans 16 residues. The full variable domain, completed using reference TRBV7-9 and TRBJ1-4, is DTGVSQNPRHKITKRGQNVTFRCDPISEHNRLYWYRQTLGQGPEFLTYFQNEAQLEKSRLLSDRFSAERPKGSFSTLEIQRTEQGDSAMYLCASSSRDSRRWEKLFFGSGTQLSVL.

The CDR3, as DNA: TGTGCCAGCAGTCCTGGACAGGCGTTCAATCAGCCCCAGCATTTT. It is translated as CASSPGQAFNQPQHF. This chain connects TRBV28 to TRBJ1-5, with 7 bases fitting TRBD1. Trimming removed 5 bases from V and 3 bases from J; junction bases left unmatched: 7. CDR1 is MDHEN and CDR2 is SYDVKM in the germline V gene. The CDR3 has 15 amino acids.

The chain has TRBV19 and TRBJ1-1; no reliable D call. CDR3 size: 14 residues. The germline CDR1 and CDR2 sequences are LNHDA and SQIVND (reference sequence). V lost 7 bases and J lost 1, with 13 bases in between. CDR3 in amino acids: CASKIGRGNTEAFF. CDR3 in DNA: TGTGCCAGTAAAATTGGTCGGGGGAACACTGAAGCTTTCTTT.

The V call is TRBV7-8, the J call TRBJ2-1; 7 bases align to TRBD1. The CDR3 has 15 residues. The J segment lost 0 bases and the V segment lost 5 bases, leaving 4 bases of the junction unmatched. Looked up from germline, CDR1 is SGHVS and CDR2 is FQNEAQ. CDR3 protein: CASSRQGSSYNEQFF. The CDR3 nucleotides are TGTGCCAGCAGCCGACAGGGCAGCTCCTACAATGAGCAGTTCTTC.

The V call is TRBV15, the J call TRBJ2-2, with 10 bases aligning to TRBD1. There are 14 residues in the CDR3. Germline V gene sequence: CDR1 LNHNV, CDR2 YYDKDF (reference sequence). V trimming: 8 bases; J trimming: 6 bases; junction bases outside the gene matches: 6. CDR3 nucleotide sequence: TGTGCCACCGGGACAGGGGATAACCCCGGGGAGCTGTTTTTT. Translated: CATGTGDNPGELFF.

The genes are TRBV29-1 and TRBJ1-5; 8 bases are a match to TRBD1. Unmatched junction bases numbered 6, after V lost 5 bases and J lost 3 bases. The germline V gene has CDR1 SQVTM and CDR2 ANQGSEA. The CDR3 has 14 amino acids. CDR3 amino acids: CSVLAGGINQPQHF. Written as DNA, the CDR3 is TGCAGCGTTTTGGCAGGGGGCATCAATCAGCCCCAGCATTTT.

J is TRBJ2-7 and V is TRBV4-1; 7 positions agree with TRBD1. The J segment lost 2 bases and the V segment lost 3 bases, leaving 10 bases of the junction unmatched. The CDR3 loop spans 16 amino acids. Germline CDR1 reads MGHRA; CDR2 reads YSYEKL. The CDR3 DNA sequence: TGCGCCAGCAGCCATTCGAGGGGGCCCAGGGCCTACGAGCAGTACTTC. It yields the protein CASSHSRGPRAYEQYF.

The rearrangement joins TRBV28 to TRBJ2-7; D perhaps matches TRBD1 (6 bases). Germline V gene lookup returns CDR1 MDHEN and CDR2 SYDVKM. Trimming pared 8 bases from V and 1 base from J, leaving 12 bases between. The CDR3 is 13 amino acids. In DNA, the CDR3 is TGTGCCAGCGCCGGGACACCTTCCTACGAGCAGTACTTC. Residues: CASAGTPSYEQYF. The variable domain in full, completed from reference TRBV28 and TRBJ2-7, reads DVKVTQSSRYLVKRTGEKVFLECVQDMDHENMFWYRQDPGLGLRLIYFSYDVKMKEKGDIPEGYSVSREKKERFSLILESASTNQTSMYLCASAGTPSYEQYFGPGTRLTVT.